Listed below are T cell receptor beta chains from one sample, sequenced in a study of cytomegalovirus exposure and HLA in healthy donors. This table comes from immunoSEQ multiplex PCR, and its TCRdb copy is limited to in-frame clones, with some not included. The repertoire consists of fewer than 250,000 clones, with about 83% occurring once and the leading ten covering about 10%. The sample comprised PBMCs. The receptors were sampled from a woman in her forties or fifties in good health and CMV-seropositive. The CDR3 runs from the conserved cysteine through the conserved F or W. Fields, in order: J gene, V gene, D gene, CDR3 protein, CDR3 DNA. A D gene is named only where the DNA matches it firmly.

j_gene: TRBJ1-1; v_gene: TRBV20-1; d_gene: .; CDR3aa: CSAESTEAFF; CDR3nt: TGCAGTGCTGAGAGCACTGAAGCTTTCTTT
j_gene: TRBJ1-4; v_gene: TRBV2; d_gene: TRBD1; CDR3aa: CASRLQTGSTNEKLFF; CDR3nt: TGTGCCAGCAGACTTCAGACAGGGTCAACTAATGAAAAACTGTTTTTT
j_gene: TRBJ1-1; v_gene: TRBV5-1; d_gene: TRBD1; CDR3aa: CASSSFRDRGNTEAFF; CDR3nt: TGCGCCAGCAGCTCGTTCCGAGACAGGGGTAACACTGAAGCTTTCTTT
j_gene: TRBJ2-1; v_gene: TRBV21-1; d_gene: .; CDR3aa: CASSMGGLRSYNEQFF; CDR3nt: TGTGCCAGCAGCATGGGGGGTCTAAGGTCCTACAATGAGCAGTTCTTC
j_gene: TRBJ1-1; v_gene: TRBV5-6; d_gene: .; CDR3aa: CASSLLGGTEAFF; CDR3nt: TGTGCCAGCAGCTTGTTAGGGGGCACTGAAGCTTTCTTT
j_gene: TRBJ2-7; v_gene: TRBV18; d_gene: TRBD2; CDR3aa: CASSLRTSGGSLDEQYF; CDR3nt: TGTGCCAGCTCACTCCGAACTAGCGGGGGGTCGTTGGACGAGCAGTACTTC
j_gene: TRBJ2-7; v_gene: TRBV7-8; d_gene: .; CDR3aa: CASIGLKFSREQYF; CDR3nt: TGTGCCAGCATCGGACTGAAATTTTCCCGCGAGCAGTACTTC
j_gene: TRBJ2-1; v_gene: TRBV11-2; d_gene: TRBD2; CDR3aa: CASSLPGGGLNEQFF; CDR3nt: TGTGCCAGCAGCTTACCGGGCGGGGGGCTAAATGAGCAGTTCTTC
j_gene: TRBJ1-6; v_gene: TRBV5-1; d_gene: .; CDR3aa: CASSPDGGGGSPLHF; CDR3nt: TGCGCCAGCAGCCCGGACGGGGGGGGCGGTTCACCCCTCCACTTT
j_gene: TRBJ2-1; v_gene: TRBV6-5; d_gene: .; CDR3aa: CASYTGNEQFF; CDR3nt: TGTGCCAGCTACACCGGGAATGAGCAGTTCTTC
j_gene: TRBJ2-6; v_gene: TRBV5-1; d_gene: TRBD1; CDR3aa: CASRPGTAVSGANVLTF; CDR3nt: TGCGCCAGCAGGCCCGGGACAGCCGTCTCTGGGGCCAACGTCCTGACTTTC
j_gene: TRBJ1-1; v_gene: TRBV5-8; d_gene: .; CDR3aa: CASPDLDGKGTEAFF; CDR3nt: TGTGCCAGCCCCGACCTAGACGGGAAGGGCACTGAAGCTTTCTTT
j_gene: TRBJ2-7; v_gene: TRBV7-9; d_gene: TRBD1; CDR3aa: CASSLQGGPYEQYF; CDR3nt: TGTGCCAGCAGCCTACAGGGGGGTCCCTACGAGCAGTACTTC
j_gene: TRBJ1-2; v_gene: TRBV27; d_gene: .; CDR3aa: CASSFTNTGYTF; CDR3nt: TGTGCCAGCAGTTTTACCAACACGGGCTACACCTTC
j_gene: TRBJ2-7; v_gene: TRBV27; d_gene: TRBD2; CDR3aa: CASSRLAGRPYEQYF; CDR3nt: TGTGCCAGCAGTCGACTAGCGGGGAGGCCCTACGAGCAGTACTTC
j_gene: TRBJ1-6; v_gene: TRBV6-5; d_gene: .; CDR3aa: CASRLTTGPNSPLHF; CDR3nt: TGTGCCAGCAGATTGACGACAGGCCCAAATTCACCCCTCCACTTT
j_gene: TRBJ2-7; v_gene: TRBV27; d_gene: TRBD1; CDR3aa: CASSSDRLGEQYF; CDR3nt: TGTGCCAGCAGTTCGGACAGGTTGGGGGAGCAGTACTTC